Described below is a single TCR beta chain sequence and its context. These data originate in a study of blood T cell repertoires in COVID-19. Study-level background: Acute and convalescent COVID-19 specimens originated in the United States, Italy and Spain. T cells, B-cell-depleted T cells, or PBMCs provided the cDNA or gDNA that served as material.

As handled by the study authors: Reference gene primer amplification gave nucleated cell count estimates. Profiling relied on immunoSEQ multiplex PCR, and the TCRdb table lists in-frame clones only, not all of them. V and J calls and clone size come straight from that table; D and trimming were deduced from the DNA. The sample consists of about 380,000 clones, 70% to 85% of them appearing once. V shed 6 bases, J shed 1 base, and the junction held 4 bases outside the gene matches. This CDR3 spans 13 amino acids. Germline CDR1 SQVTM, CDR2 ANQGSEA. The V and J genes are TRBV29-1 and TRBJ1-1, with 8 bases matching TRBD1. This clonotype was sampled from a human donor with acute or convalescent COVID-19. The donor label of this sample is uncertain. Sample: peripheral blood. This CDR3 reads CSVDRGRNTEAFF. DNA of the CDR3: TGCAGCGTAGACAGGGGCCGGAACACTGAAGCTTTCTTT.